Listed below are T cell receptor beta chains from one sample, sequenced in a study of blood T cell repertoires in COVID-19. Produced via immunoSEQ multiplex PCR; TCRdb's table is partial and in-frame only. The data hold over 200,000 clones, with about nine tenths observed a single time. The sequencing input was peripheral blood. The origin of the receptors is a man in his sixties who had recovered from COVID-19. CDR3s include the opening cysteine and the closing phenylalanine or tryptophan. D genes are given only for firm matches. Some rows mark clone size as missing; the rest say once, few, many or name a class of expanded clone.

>-|TRBV30|-|TRBJ1-6
CAWSVQGQNNSPLHF
TGTGCCTGGAGTGTACAAGGACAGAATAATTCACCCCTCCACTTT
>TRBD1|TRBV28|-|TRBJ2-7
CASSRGPWTGSYEQYF
TGTGCCAGCAGCCGAGGGCCCTGGACAGGGTCCTACGAGCAGTACTTC
>-|TRBV11-2|-|TRBJ2-2
CASRPIVRVGGELFF
TGTGCCAGCAGACCAATAGTACGGGTTGGCGGGGAGCTGTTTTTT
>TRBD1|TRBV19|once|TRBJ1-2
CASSDRGSGNYGYTF
TGTGCCAGTAGTGACAGGGGTAGTGGAAACTATGGCTACACCTTC
>TRBD2|TRBV5-6|-|TRBJ2-3
CASSLELAGTDTQYF
TGTGCCAGCAGCTTGGAACTAGCGGGCACAGATACGCAGTATTTT
>-|TRBV5-4|-|TRBJ1-2
CASSLASANYGYTF
TGTGCCAGCAGCTTGGCGAGCGCCAACTATGGCTACACCTTC
>TRBD2|TRBV2|-|TRBJ2-1
CASSYSGMEQFF
TGTGCCAGCAGTTATAGCGGGATGGAGCAGTTCTTC
>-|TRBV5-1|-|TRBJ1-3
CASSLSLTATGNTIYF
TGCGCCAGCAGCTTGAGCCTGACAGCAACTGGAAACACCATATATTTT
>-|TRBV6-1|-|TRBJ1-2
CASSEGRVDGYTF
TGTGCCAGCAGTGAAGGCCGGGTGGATGGCTACACCTTC
>-|TRBV9|-|TRBJ2-2
CASTSGGFANTGELFF
TGTGCCAGCACCTCAGGGGGGTTCGCGAACACCGGGGAGCTGTTTTTT
>-|TRBV7-9|-|TRBJ2-7
CASSLGLVPYEQYF
TGTGCCAGCAGCTTAGGGCTGGTACCCTACGAGCAGTACTTC
>-|TRBV13|-|TRBJ1-3
CASSLDDRSTGNTIYF
TGTGCCAGCAGCTTAGATGACAGGAGTACTGGAAACACCATATATTTT
>TRBD1|TRBV27|-|TRBJ2-2
CASSSYRGTNTGELFF
TGTGCCAGCAGTTCCTACAGGGGAACGAACACCGGGGAGCTGTTTTTT
>TRBD2|TRBV27|once|TRBJ2-7
CASSPGSGRYEQYF
TGTGCCAGCAGTCCAGGTAGCGGGAGATACGAGCAGTACTTC
>TRBD2|TRBV4-1|-|TRBJ2-1
CASSRGLAGRNEQFF
TGCGCCAGCAGCCGAGGACTAGCGGGGAGGAATGAGCAGTTCTTC
>TRBD1|TRBV6-5|-|TRBJ2-3
CASSSSGGWGDTQYF
TGTGCCAGCAGTTCATCAGGGGGTTGGGGCGATACGCAGTATTTT